These 20 T cell receptor beta chains originate from one sample sequenced in a study of response to subunit inactivated influenza vaccine. In TCRdb, the RT-PCR reads were re-called with MiXCR into one record per CDR3 protein. The repertoire has 500,000 to 650,000 distinct CDR3 sequences, around 8% of them found once; the top ten carry roughly 13%. The material was PBMCs from blood, obtained less than 25 months after vaccination. Receptors originate from a man between 50 and 75 years old who received an inactivated influenza vaccine.

This chain joins TRBV5-1 and TRBJ2-2; D remains unclear. Germline V gene data show CDR1 as SGHRS and CDR2 as YFSETQ. The CDR3 extends over 15 amino acids. V lost 1 base and J 3 bases, leaving 10 bases between the germline ends. Written as DNA, the CDR3 is TGCGCCAGCAGCTTGATTGACCGGGACACCGGGGAGCTGTTTTTT. This gives the protein CASSLIDRDTGELFF.

This clonotype has more than one count but fewer than ten. The rearrangement links TRBV3-1 to TRBJ2-1; TRBD1 or TRBD2 may be the D gene (5 bases each). V was clipped by 3 bases and J by 0 bases, with 12 bases between them. This CDR3 contains 16 residues. The germline V gene has CDR1 LGHDT and CDR2 YNNKEL (reference sequence). The CDR3 spells CASSHERGSSYNEQFF. As DNA, the CDR3 is TGTGCCAGCAGCCACGAGAGGGGTAGCTCCTACAATGAGCAGTTCTTC.

The chain employs TRBV7-2 and TRBJ2-3, with TRBD2 matching 7 bases. After removal of 0 bases from V and 6 bases from J, the junction contained 12 bases not matched to a gene. The CDR3 sequence is 17 residues long. CDR1 is SGHTA, CDR2 FQGNSA, per germline. The chain's CDR3 is CASSLAHLLAIRDTQYF. CDR3 nucleotide sequence: TGTGCCAGCAGCTTAGCACACTTACTAGCGATAAGGGATACGCAGTATTTT.

The chain combines TRBV27 with TRBJ2-7; TRBD1 might be the D (6 bases). Deletions cut 9 bases from V and 1 base from J, with 19 bases between. The CDR3 has 15 residues. Germline V gene sequence: CDR1 MNHEY, CDR2 SMNVEV (reference sequence). DNA for the CDR3: TGTGCCAGACCCCACGGGGACACACATTCCTACGAGCAGTACTTC. Protein: CARPHGDTHSYEQYF.

The rearrangement uses TRBV6-1 and TRBJ2-5, with 10 bases fitting TRBD1. Germline CDR1 and CDR2: MNHNS and SASEGT. V dropped 7 bases and J dropped 7; count of bases not matched to a gene: 12. CDR3 length: 15 residues. CDR3: CASIEDLTGGRTQYF. As DNA, the CDR3 is TGTGCCAGCATAGAAGACTTGACAGGGGGCCGGACCCAGTACTTC.

This clonotype showed up just a few times. This chain joins TRBV6-2 or TRBV6-3 and TRBJ1-1; no reliable D call. The germline V and J ends were trimmed by 2 bases and 5 bases, with 9 bases remaining between them. This CDR3 region has 13 residues. Germline lookup yields CDR1 MNHEY and CDR2 SVGEGT. DNA for the CDR3: TGTGCCAGCAGTTACGTGGTCGGTACTGAAGCTTTCTTT. It yields the protein CASSYVVGTEAFF.

The CDR3 DNA reads TGTGCCAGCAGCTTAAGCGCGGACTACGAGCAGTACTTC. As protein: CASSLSADYEQYF. This chain joins TRBV7-2 and TRBJ2-7; D gene ambiguous. Germline CDR1 SGHTA, CDR2 FQGNSA. CDR3 size: 13 residues. Trimming stripped 2 bases from V and 3 bases from J, with 8 bases between.

This clonotype was seen repeatedly, ten times or more. The chain recombines TRBV4-1 with TRBJ1-5; maybe TRBD1 (5 bases). This CDR3 spans 17 amino acids. V lost 4 bases to trimming and J lost 6 bases, with 22 bases between them. Per the germline V gene, CDR1 is MGHRA and CDR2 is YSYEKL. CDR3 loop: CASSRGPGLIVGQPQHF. CDR3 DNA: TGCGCCAGCAGCCGAGGACCGGGACTCATAGTAGGTCAGCCCCAGCATTTT.

CDR3 in amino acids: CASSLGSLWDSYEQYF. The CDR3 nucleotides are TGTGCCAGCAGCTTAGGATCTTTGTGGGATTCCTACGAGCAGTACTTC. The V and J genes are TRBV7-2 and TRBJ2-7; D gene ambiguous. This CDR3 comprises 16 residues. V lost 1 base to trimming and J lost 1 base, with 14 bases between them. Looked up from germline, CDR1 is SGHTA and CDR2 is FQGNSA.

This clonotype has ten or more counts. The V and J genes are TRBV12-3 or TRBV12-4 and TRBJ2-5; D remains ambiguous. Trimming pared 5 bases from V and 3 bases from J, leaving 10 bases between. The CDR3 has 13 amino acids. The CDR3 region is CASSLLGKETQYF. The CDR3 nucleotides are TGTGCCAGCAGTCTCCTAGGGAAAGAGACCCAGTACTTC.

The chain carries TRBV5-6 and TRBJ2-5; tentative D call: TRBD1 (6 bases). The CDR3 length is 14 residues. Trimming left V 5 bases short and J 5 bases short, with 16 bases between. The germline V gene encodes CDR1 SGHDT and CDR2 YYEEEE. In nucleotides, the CDR3 is TGTGCCAGCAGACTACAGGGTCGAAGGGAGACCCAGTACTTC. Translation gives CASRLQGRRETQYF.

Only a few counts were recorded for this clonotype. The V and J genes are TRBV20-1 and TRBJ2-3; 8 bases fit TRBD2. This CDR3 has 14 amino acids. J gave up 2 bases and V 6 bases, and 7 bases lay outside the gene matches. The germline gives CDR1 DFQATT, CDR2 SNEGSKA (reference sequence). Written as DNA, the CDR3 is TGCAGTGCCAAACGGACTAGCTACACAGATACGCAGTATTTT. Translating it yields CSAKRTSYTDTQYF.

The genes are TRBV27 and TRBJ1-6, with 7 bases aligning to TRBD1. Germline lookup yields CDR1 MNHEY and CDR2 SMNVEV (reference sequence). The CDR3 is 16 amino acids. V shed 1 base, J shed 3 bases, and the junction held 3 bases outside the gene matches. The CDR3 here is CASSLYTGVYNSPLHF. Here the CDR3 DNA reads TGTGCCAGCAGTTTATATACAGGGGTCTATAATTCACCCCTCCACTTT.

There are many counts of this clonotype. The J gene is TRBJ2-3, the V gene TRBV5-1; D gene unclear. This CDR3 contains 16 residues. V gave up 0 bases and J gave up 0 bases, with 11 bases separating them. The germline gives CDR1 SGHRS, CDR2 YFSETQ. The CDR3 is CASSLAVRTSTDTQYF. CDR3 nucleotide sequence: TGCGCCAGCAGCTTGGCCGTCAGGACCAGCACAGATACGCAGTATTTT.

This clonotype was detected a few times. The genes are TRBV4-3 and TRBJ2-3; 13 bases agree with TRBD2. CDR3 length: 16 amino acids. V was pared by 6 bases and J by 6 bases, with 9 bases of the junction left unmatched. CDR1 is LGHNA and CDR2 is YSLEER in the germline V gene. DNA for the CDR3: TGCGCCAGCAGTAGACTACTAGCGGGAGGGGGTGATACGCAGTATTTT. Translation gives CASSRLLAGGGDTQYF.

CDR3 sequence reads: CASSDPSGDADTQYF. CDR3 nucleotides: TGCGCCAGCAGTGACCCGAGCGGGGACGCAGATACGCAGTATTTT. The V call is TRBV10-1, the J call TRBJ2-3; the match to TRBD2 covers 7 bases. The V gene's germline CDR1 is WNHNN and CDR2 SYGVQD (reference sequence). This CDR3 region has 15 residues. Trimming cost V 3 bases and J 4 bases; bases outside gene matches: 7.

The rearrangement joins TRBV29-1 to TRBJ1-5, with a weak D call TRBD1 (5 bases). This CDR3 contains 12 residues. Germline-derived CDR1 and CDR2 are SQVTM and ANQGSEA. Deletions cut 8 bases from V and 5 bases from J, with 13 bases between. The DNA for the CDR3 is TGCAGCACCCGGGACGGAGATCAGCCCCAGCATTTT. This encodes CSTRDGDQPQHF.

This clonotype was found a few times. This chain links TRBV5-8 with TRBJ2-1; possibly TRBD1 or TRBD2 for D (5 bases each). Between the trimmed V and J ends, which lost 2 bases and 4 bases, there was a span of 13 bases. The germline V gene has CDR1 SGHTS and CDR2 YDEGEE. The CDR3 length is 15 residues. This chain's CDR3 is CASSFGAYTYNEQFF. The CDR3 region has the DNA TGTGCCAGCAGCTTCGGGGCTTATACGTACAATGAGCAGTTCTTC.

This clonotype was detected only a few times. The chain employs TRBV28 and TRBJ2-7; TRBD1 agrees at 11 bases. The CDR3 is made up of 15 amino acids. From germline, CDR1 is MDHEN and CDR2 SYDVKM. The J segment lost 5 bases and the V segment lost 5 bases, leaving 8 bases of the junction unmatched. CDR3 bases: TGTGCCAGCAGTCCTGGGACAGGGGGTAAGCACGAGCAGTACTTC. Translating gives CASSPGTGGKHEQYF.

This clonotype was observed a handful of times. This sequence joins TRBV6-2 or TRBV6-3 and TRBJ2-1, with D perhaps assigned TRBD1 or TRBD2 (5 bases each). Trimming removed 2 bases from V and 5 bases from J, with 19 bases in between. The CDR3 consists of 17 residues. Germline assignment: CDR1 MNHEY and CDR2 SVGEGT. In DNA, the CDR3 is TGTGCCAGCAGTTACGGAGAGGGGTTAAGGTACCACAATGAGCAGTTCTTC. Amino acids: CASSYGEGLRYHNEQFF.